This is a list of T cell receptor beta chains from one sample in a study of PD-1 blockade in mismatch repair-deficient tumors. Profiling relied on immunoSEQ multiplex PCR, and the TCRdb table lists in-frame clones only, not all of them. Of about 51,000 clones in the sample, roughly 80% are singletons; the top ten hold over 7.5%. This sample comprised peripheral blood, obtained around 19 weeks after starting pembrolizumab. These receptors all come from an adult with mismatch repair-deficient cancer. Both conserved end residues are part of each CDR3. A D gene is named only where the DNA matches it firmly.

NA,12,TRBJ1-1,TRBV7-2,CASSLRDTEAFF
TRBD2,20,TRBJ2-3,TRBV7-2,CASSLALAGRTNALRDTQYF
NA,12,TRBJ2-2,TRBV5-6,CASTRGLGELFF
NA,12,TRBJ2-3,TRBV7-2,CASSLVGLPQYF
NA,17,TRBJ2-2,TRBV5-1,CASSQRGGDISTGELFF
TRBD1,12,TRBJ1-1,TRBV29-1,CSVERQGTEAFF
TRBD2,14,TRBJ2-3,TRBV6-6,CASRTSGNTDTQYF
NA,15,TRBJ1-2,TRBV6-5,CASSRSQGNIYGYTF
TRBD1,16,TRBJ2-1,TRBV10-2,CASSGWDRGRGNEQFF
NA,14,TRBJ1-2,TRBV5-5,CASSVGTPGTGYTF
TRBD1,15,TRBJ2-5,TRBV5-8,CASSWGGQVQETQYF
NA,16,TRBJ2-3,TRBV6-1,CASSGGRDPSTDTQYF
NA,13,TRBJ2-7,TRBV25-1,CASAGTANYEQYF
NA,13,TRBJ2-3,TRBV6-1,CASREVGTDTQYF
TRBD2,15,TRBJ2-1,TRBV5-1,CASRFGLAGSYEQFF
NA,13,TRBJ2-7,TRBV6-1,CASSVSLSYEQYF
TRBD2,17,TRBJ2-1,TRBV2,CASSSGGSGSSYNEQFF
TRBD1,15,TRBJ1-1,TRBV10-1,CASRTTGDKNTEAFF
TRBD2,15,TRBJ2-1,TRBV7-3,CASSTGTSGSYEQFF
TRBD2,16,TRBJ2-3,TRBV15,CATSRKSGSGTDTQYF
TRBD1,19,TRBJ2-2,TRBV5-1,CASSLPSFGQGRNTGELFF
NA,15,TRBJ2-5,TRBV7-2,CASSLALARQETQYF
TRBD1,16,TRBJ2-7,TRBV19,CASSDPTGWGSYEQYF
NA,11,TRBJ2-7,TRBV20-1,CSALENHEQYF
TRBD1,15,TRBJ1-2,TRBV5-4,CASSSPTGFAEGYTF
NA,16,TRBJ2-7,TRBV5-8,CASSEGIRVPGDEQYF
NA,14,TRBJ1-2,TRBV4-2,CASSQDWMTDGYTF
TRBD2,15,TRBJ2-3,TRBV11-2,CASSLLAGGPDTQYF
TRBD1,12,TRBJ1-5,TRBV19,CASRGPNQPQHF
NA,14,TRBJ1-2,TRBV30,CAWGPGGVIYGYTF
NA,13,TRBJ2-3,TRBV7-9,CASSSSYADTQYF
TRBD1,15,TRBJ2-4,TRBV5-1,CASSFGQGDKNIQYF
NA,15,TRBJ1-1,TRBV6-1,CASSVRDKVATEAFF
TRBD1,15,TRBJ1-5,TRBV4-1,CASRQSQGDDQPQHF
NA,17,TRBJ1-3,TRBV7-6,CASSTSLGQEFGNTIYF
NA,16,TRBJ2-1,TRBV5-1,CASSFAPTGTPAGQFF
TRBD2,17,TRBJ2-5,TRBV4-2,CASSQDVREPMEGTQYF
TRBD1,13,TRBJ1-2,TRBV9,CASNHIDRDGYTF
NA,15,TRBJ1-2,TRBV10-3,CASSEKHRSYYGYTF
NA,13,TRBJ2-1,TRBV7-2,CASSLSSINEQFF
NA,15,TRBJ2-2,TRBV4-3,CASSRLAGNTGELFF
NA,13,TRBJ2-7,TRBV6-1,CASNYRSNYEQYF
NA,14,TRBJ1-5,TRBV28,CASSLWAEDQPQHF
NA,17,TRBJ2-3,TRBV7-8,CASSLGGRFWRKDTQYF
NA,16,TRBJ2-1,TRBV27,CASSLQAISSYNEQFF
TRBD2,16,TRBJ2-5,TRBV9,CASSEGLAGPQETQYF
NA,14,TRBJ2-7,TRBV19,CASSIGLGDYEQYF
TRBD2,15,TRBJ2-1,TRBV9,CASSVSGLAGNEQFF
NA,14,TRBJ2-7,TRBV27,CASSTYSGPYEQYF
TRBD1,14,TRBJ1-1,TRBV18,CASSHGTGDTEAFF
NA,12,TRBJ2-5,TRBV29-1,CSVDRGQETQYF
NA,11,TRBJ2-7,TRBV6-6,CASRDSYEQYF
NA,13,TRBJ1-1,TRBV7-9,CASTLYRDTEAFF
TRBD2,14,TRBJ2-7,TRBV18,CASSPSGLSYEQYF
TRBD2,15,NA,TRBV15,CATSLGASGTYEQYF
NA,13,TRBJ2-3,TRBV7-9,CASITTVSDTQYF
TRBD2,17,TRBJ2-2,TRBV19,CATAPSSGRAADGELFF
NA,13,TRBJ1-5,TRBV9,CASSAGVGQPQHF
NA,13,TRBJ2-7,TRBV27,CASSRDGSYEQYF
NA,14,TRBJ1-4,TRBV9,CASSENGGVEKLFF